These T cell receptor beta chains were read from a single sample in a study of blood T cell repertoires in COVID-19. This table comes from immunoSEQ multiplex PCR, and its TCRdb copy is limited to in-frame clones, with some not included. The data hold under 200,000 clones, with about 91% observed a single time. Sequenced material: PBMCs or T cells enriched from blood (not recorded which). All receptors come from a woman aged 18-30 years who had recovered from COVID-19. CDR3s include the opening cysteine and the closing phenylalanine or tryptophan. A D gene is named only where the DNA matches it firmly.

CDR3 protein | D gene | J gene | V gene
CASSLFPQVDTEAFF | - | TRBJ1-1 | TRBV7-6
CASNDRGRSETQYF | TRBD1 | TRBJ2-5 | TRBV19
CASSLGLAGVHEQYF | TRBD2 | TRBJ2-7 | TRBV11-3
CASSGQTNTEAFF | - | TRBJ1-1 | TRBV2
CASSDGGRGETQYF | - | TRBJ2-5 | TRBV6-1
CASSSRASGANVLTF | - | TRBJ2-6 | TRBV6-2/TRBV6-3
CASSLELGRGTDTQYF | - | TRBJ2-3 | TRBV5-1
CATSSGRALHF | - | TRBJ1-6 | TRBV15
CASSKRGLGNQPQHF | - | TRBJ1-5 | TRBV27
CSASANRDREIDTQYF | TRBD1 | TRBJ2-3 | TRBV20-1
CASRPGGSRPYEQYF | TRBD2 | TRBJ2-7 | TRBV28
CASSGGGVGETQYF | TRBD2 | TRBJ2-5 | TRBV28
CASSFGSSYEQYF | - | TRBJ2-7 | TRBV12-3/TRBV12-4
CASSLKGPGTSGSAEQFF | TRBD2 | TRBJ2-1 | TRBV7-9
CASSLGTGGETQYF | TRBD1 | TRBJ2-5 | TRBV7-6
CASSLRPAGRGNTIYF | - | TRBJ1-3 | TRBV28
CASSFGQGASGYVKEKLFF | TRBD1 | TRBJ1-4 | TRBV7-9
CATSTSVSNEQFF | TRBD2 | TRBJ2-1 | TRBV3-1/TRBV3-2
CASSASGRGETQYF | TRBD2 | TRBJ2-5 | TRBV7-2
CASSPPDRGYGYTF | - | TRBJ1-2 | TRBV27
CSASSLAGVESYNEQFF | TRBD2 | TRBJ2-1 | TRBV20-1
CASRTGVGNTIYF | TRBD1 | TRBJ1-3 | TRBV2
CASSISGTSQDF | TRBD2 | TRBJ2-3 | TRBV6-5
CASSLASGGLTGELFF | TRBD2 | TRBJ2-2 | TRBV27
CASSGIQASDTEAFF | - | TRBJ1-1 | TRBV27
CATRSGEPQHF | - | TRBJ1-5 | TRBV28
CASSDARVGLAEQFF | - | TRBJ2-1 | TRBV6-4
CASSKEVGTSGRAGGELFF | - | TRBJ2-2 | TRBV21-1
CASSLNGVSYGYTF | - | TRBJ1-2 | TRBV5-4
CASSFLASDSGELFF | - | TRBJ2-2 | TRBV7-2
CASSDPSGRSPPRGHEQFF | - | TRBJ2-1 | TRBV2
CASSIGPGGIYQPQHF | - | TRBJ1-5 | TRBV19
CASSSDRNSGNTIYF | TRBD1 | TRBJ1-3 | TRBV27
CASSDSITSSTDEQFF | - | TRBJ2-1 | TRBV6-4
CSVDSGSRDGYTF | - | TRBJ1-2 | TRBV29-1
CASSEPGRSYEQYF | - | TRBJ2-7 | TRBV6-1
CAWSALGASNSPLHF | - | TRBJ1-6 | TRBV30
CASSLGRQSYGYTF | - | TRBJ1-2 | TRBV5-8
CASSLGLSGRADETQYF | TRBD2 | TRBJ2-5 | TRBV13
CASSHIGLAEFTDTQYF | TRBD2 | TRBJ2-3 | TRBV4-1
CASSQGQGFSEQYF | - | TRBJ2-7 | TRBV3-1/TRBV3-2
CASSYNTGYYGYTF | - | TRBJ1-2 | TRBV6-2/TRBV6-3
CASSLIERGSEAFF | - | TRBJ1-1 | TRBV27
CASSKEGPRGSYEQYF | - | TRBJ2-7 | TRBV21-1
CASSPAGLQWDEQFF | - | TRBJ2-1 | TRBV18
CASSSRGSSYEQYF | - | TRBJ2-7 | TRBV7-2
CASSLGGTSGASYNEQFF | TRBD2 | TRBJ2-1 | TRBV5-4
CASSLGQANNYGYTF | - | TRBJ1-2 | TRBV5-1
CASSLVSRGEQYF | - | TRBJ2-7 | TRBV11-2
CASSQTVQGNYNEQFF | - | TRBJ2-1 | TRBV4-1
CASSLVGREIGTQYF | TRBD2 | TRBJ2-3 | TRBV7-2